These 31 T cell receptor beta chains were all obtained from the same sample, sequenced in a study of Ad26.COV2.S vaccination and SARS-CoV-2 variants. TCRdb's copy holds only in-frame clones and misses some; the assay was immunoSEQ multiplex PCR. The repertoire holds roughly 380,000 clones, 88% seen once, with 3.6% in the top ten. Specified treatment: 19 received Ad26.COV2.S at low or high dose, single or two shots; about 5 received placebo; per-sample allocation not given. The samples were gathered on day 63 after the first injection of vaccine or placebo. The specimen was peripheral blood, collected in a trial of Ad26.COV2.S vaccine versus placebo. The receptors originated from a person aged 18-65 years who received the Ad26.COV2.S COVID-19 vaccine or a placebo.

The chain joins TRBV7-8 to TRBJ2-1; tentatively, D is TRBD2 (6 bases). V was shortened by 5 bases and J by 6 bases, with 11 bases between the two germline ends. Per the germline V gene, CDR1 is SGHVS and CDR2 is FQNEAQ. CDR3 size: 13 residues. The CDR3 coding sequence is TGTGCCAGCAGCCCCCAGGAGGGCAATGAGCAGTTCTTC. Its protein product is CASSPQEGNEQFF.

This clone was seen just once. The CDR3 sequence is CASSLGLAGSETQYF. The CDR3 DNA follows: TGTGCCAGCAGCTTGGGGCTAGCGGGCTCCGAGACCCAGTACTTC. The chain recombines TRBV7-2 with TRBJ2-5; 8 nucleotides align to TRBD2. The germline V gene encodes CDR1 SGHTA and CDR2 FQGNSA. The CDR3 spans 15 residues. The J segment lost 5 bases and the V segment lost 3 bases, leaving 8 bases of the junction unmatched.

The chain couples TRBV6-2 or TRBV6-3 to TRBJ2-5; unclear D gene. The CDR3 is 12 amino acids. The V gene's germline CDR1 is MNHEY and CDR2 SVGEGT. Trimming stripped 6 bases from V and 2 bases from J, with 7 bases between. The CDR3 sequence is CASSLLQETQYF. The CDR3 DNA sequence: TGTGCCAGCAGCTTACTACAAGAGACCCAGTACTTC.

The chain is built from TRBV5-4 and TRBJ2-5; D ambiguous. Germline V gives CDR1 SGHNT, CDR2 YYREEE (reference sequence). This CDR3 comprises 13 residues. V was trimmed by 4 bases and J by 1 base, leaving 8 bases between them. CDR3 region: CASSKVRQETQYF. DNA of the CDR3: TGTGCCAGCAGCAAAGTGCGCCAAGAGACCCAGTACTTC.

The chain couples TRBV6-5 to TRBJ1-2, with D maybe TRBD1 (5 bases). This CDR3 has 13 residues. The germline V gene encodes CDR1 MNHEY and CDR2 SVGAGI. With 2 bases removed from V and 4 bases from J, the gap between germline ends came to 8 bases. The CDR3 here is CASSYGHTYGYTF. In nucleotides, the CDR3 is TGTGCCAGCAGTTACGGACATACCTATGGCTACACCTTC.

This sequence joins TRBV9 and TRBJ2-1, with TRBD1 as a possible D gene (6 bases). The ends were cut back, 3 bases at V and 7 bases at J, with 11 bases in the middle. Germline V gives CDR1 SGDLS, CDR2 YYNGEE. There are 13 residues in the CDR3. The CDR3 bases are TGTGCCAGCAGCGCGACAGGAGTGAATGAGCAGTTCTTC. Residues: CASSATGVNEQFF.

Concerning this clone: Other DNA sequences in the sample encode the same CDR3. This chain links TRBV6-4 with TRBJ2-3; 7 bases match TRBD2. The CDR3 has 14 amino acids. CDR1 MRHNA and CDR2 SNTAGT come from the germline V gene. J was trimmed by 0 bases and V by 3 bases; bases with no gene match: 0. CDR3 amino acids: CASSERGSTDTQYF. The CDR3 DNA is TGTGCCAGCAGTGAGCGGGGGAGCACAGATACGCAGTATTTT.

J is TRBJ2-7 and V is TRBV7-3; D is perhaps TRBD1 or TRBD2 (5 bases each). The CDR3 loop spans 15 amino acids. CDR1 and CDR2 from the germline V gene are SGHTA and FQGTGA. Trimming took off 2 bases at V and 4 bases at J, with 15 bases between the two ends. This chain's CDR3 is CASSLEGNPAYEQYF. CDR3 bases: TGTGCCAGCAGCTTAGAGGGGAATCCCGCGTACGAGCAGTACTTC.

This chain connects TRBV7-2 to TRBJ2-5; D possibly corresponds to TRBD2 (6 bases). The J call may not be correct, given that the DNA end is closer to TRBJ2-7. Germline V gives CDR1 SGHTA, CDR2 FQGNSA. The length of the CDR3 is 19 residues. The CDR3, as DNA: TGTGCCAGCAGCCCGATAGGGCCCCAATCCACGGGGGTTAAATACGAGCAGTACTTC. Translated, it gives CASSPIGPQSTGVKYEQYF.

The chain is built from TRBV30 and TRBJ1-4; 10 bases are shared with TRBD1. V shed 2 bases and J 8 bases; nucleotides not matched to a gene: 8. The CDR3 has 15 residues. Germline CDR1 reads GTSNPN; CDR2 reads SVGIG (reference sequence). CDR3: CAWSYGTGVGEKLFF. CDR3 nucleotide sequence: TGTGCCTGGAGTTACGGGACAGGGGTTGGGGAAAAACTGTTTTTT.

This clone has only one observation. CDR3 protein: CASSQESYGNQPQHF. CDR3 nucleotides: TGTGCCAGCAGCCAGGAATCGTATGGCAATCAGCCCCAGCATTTT. The V and J genes are TRBV4-2 and TRBJ1-5; D gene uncertain. Per the germline V gene, CDR1 is LGHNA and CDR2 is YNFKEQ. Trimming left V 3 bases short and J 2 bases short, with 11 bases between. The CDR3 contains 15 residues.

The genes are TRBV5-1 and TRBJ1-2; D gene unclear. There are 15 residues in the CDR3. Deletions cut 1 base from V and 2 bases from J, with 12 bases between. Per germline, CDR1 SGHRS and CDR2 YFSETQ. CDR3 in DNA: TGCGCCAGCAGCTTGAGCGTGGGATCCAACTATGGCTACACCTTC. Amino acids: CASSLSVGSNYGYTF. The variable domain in full, with the rest retrieved from reference TRBV5-1 and TRBJ1-2, is KAGVTQTPRYLIKTRGQQVTLSCSPISGHRSVSWYQQTPGQGLQFLFEYFSETQRNKGNFPGRFSGRQFSNSRSEMNVSTLELGDSALYLCASSLSVGSNYGYTFGSGTRLTVV.

The rearrangement links TRBV11-2 to TRBJ1-4; weak D call: TRBD1 (5 bases). Trimming took 0 bases from V and 8 from J, leaving 13 bases between them. The CDR3 is made up of 15 amino acids. CDR1 and CDR2 (germline): SGHAT, FQNNGV. CDR3 sequence reads: CASSLDGRVGEKLFF. The CDR3 DNA reads TGTGCCAGCAGCTTAGACGGCAGGGTAGGAGAAAAACTGTTTTTT. The complete variable domain, with remaining parts taken from reference TRBV11-2 and TRBJ1-4, reads EAGVAQSPRYKIIEKRQSVAFWCNPISGHATLYWYQQILGQGPKLLIQFQNNGVVDDSQLPKDRFSAERLKGVDSTLKIQPAKLEDSAVYLCASSLDGRVGEKLFFGSGTQLSVL.

The chain couples TRBV4-1 to TRBJ2-5, with 7 positions matching TRBD1. The CDR3 totals 15 residues. The J segment lost 4 bases and the V segment lost 4 bases, leaving 9 bases of the junction unmatched. Germline values: CDR1 MGHRA, CDR2 YSYEKL. The CDR3 DNA sequence: TGCGCCAGCAGCCCGAGACAGGGTGGACTAGAGACCCAGTACTTC. Amino acid sequence: CASSPRQGGLETQYF.

This rearrangement joins TRBV4-1 to TRBJ2-1, with D tentatively TRBD1 (5 bases). V gave up 1 base and J gave up 0 bases, with 13 bases separating them. The CDR3 has 17 residues. Germline V gene lookup returns CDR1 MGHRA and CDR2 YSYEKL. CDR3 in DNA: TGCGCCAGCAGCCAAGGGGGCGAGCGCGGCTCCTACAATGAGCAGTTCTTC. The encoded protein is CASSQGGERGSYNEQFF.

This clone occurred a few times. The chain has TRBV4-3 and TRBJ1-5; D is unresolved. V lost 4 bases and J lost 2, with 6 bases in between. CDR3 length: 13 amino acids. CDR1 and CDR2 from the germline V gene are LGHNA and YSLEER. CDR3: CASSPGGNQPQHF. In DNA form, the CDR3 reads TGCGCCAGCAGCCCCGGGGGCAATCAGCCCCAGCATTTT.

The V gene is TRBV29-1, the J gene TRBJ2-1, with 10 bases fitting TRBD1. Unmatched junction bases numbered 5, after V lost 7 bases and J lost 5 bases. CDR3 length equals 13 residues. Germline V gene data show CDR1 as SQVTM and CDR2 as ANQGSEA. The DNA for the CDR3 is TGCAGCGCCCGGACAGGGGGGAACAATGAGCAGTTCTTC. Its protein is CSARTGGNNEQFF.

V and J are TRBV6-2 or TRBV6-3 and TRBJ1-5; maybe TRBD1 (5 bases). Trimming pared 2 bases from V and 6 bases from J, leaving 11 bases between. Per germline, CDR1 MNHEY and CDR2 SVGEGT. This CDR3 contains 14 residues. CDR3 nucleotide sequence: TGTGCCAGCAGTTACACGGGACGTTCTCAGCCCCAGCATTTT. It translates to CASSYTGRSQPQHF.

A single count supports this clone. The genes are TRBV23-1 and TRBJ2-7; 7 nucleotides agree with TRBD1. TRBV23-1 is known as an ORF, though its function is uncertain. The CDR3 loop spans 15 amino acids. V lost 6 bases to trimming and J lost 0 bases; unmatched junction nucleotides: 8. The chain's CDR3 is CASSQDRCFSYEQYF. The CDR3 bases are TGCGCCAGCAGCCAGGACAGGTGCTTCTCCTACGAGCAGTACTTC.

The chain links TRBV19 to TRBJ2-7; no clear D gene. This CDR3 region has 13 residues. Trimming removed 7 bases at V and 5 bases at J, with 15 bases between. In germline, CDR1 is LNHDA, CDR2 SQIVND (reference sequence). The CDR3 region is CASNLGEFHEQYF. The CDR3 DNA reads as TGTGCCAGTAATCTCGGAGAATTCCACGAGCAGTACTTC.

The rearrangement joins TRBV6-2 or TRBV6-3 to TRBJ2-3; 11 nucleotides match TRBD2. Looked up from germline, CDR1 is MNHEY and CDR2 is SVGEGT. The CDR3 extends over 16 amino acids. With V trimmed by 5 bases and J by 4 bases, 8 bases remained unmatched. The chain's CDR3 is CASSQGLAGGSDTQYF. The CDR3 DNA reads as TGTGCCAGCAGTCAGGGGCTAGCGGGGGGCTCAGATACGCAGTATTTT.

This clone has only one observation. The V gene is TRBV7-2, the J gene TRBJ1-6; TRBD1 matches 11 bases. CDR1 is SGHTA, CDR2 FQGNSA, per germline. The CDR3 is 16 residues long. J lost 6 bases, V lost 1 base, and 2 bases had no gene match. In DNA form, the CDR3 reads TGTGCCAGCAGCTTAGTCGGGACAGGGGGTAATTCACCCCTCCACTTT. This sequence encodes CASSLVGTGGNSPLHF.

V and J are TRBV7-9 and TRBJ2-5; perhaps TRBD2 as D (5 bases). CDR1 and CDR2 from the germline V gene are SEHNR and FQNEAQ (reference sequence). The CDR3 runs to 13 residues. Trimming pared 5 bases from V and 1 base from J, leaving 8 bases between. The CDR3 loop is CASSRGGQETQYF. CDR3 DNA sequence: TGTGCCAGCAGCCGAGGAGGCCAAGAGACCCAGTACTTC.

The V gene is TRBV7-9, the J gene TRBJ2-7; D may be TRBD1 (6 bases). Germline V gives CDR1 SEHNR, CDR2 FQNEAQ (reference sequence). CDR3 length equals 14 residues. V lost 5 bases to trimming and J lost 1 base, with 12 bases between them. The DNA for the CDR3 is TGTGCCAGCAGCCCACGGACAGAATCCTACGAGCAGTACTTC. Amino acids: CASSPRTESYEQYF.

The chain recombines TRBV6-5 with TRBJ1-1; D call uncertain. The CDR3 extends over 13 amino acids. Trimming left V 10 bases short and J 11 bases short, with 23 bases between. The germline V gene has CDR1 MNHEY and CDR2 SVGAGI. The CDR3 DNA reads as TGTGCCATCAGATCCAGCCTCACTAAGGCTGCTTTCTTT. It encodes CAIRSSLTKAAFF.

This clone was counted only a few times. V usage is TRBV27 and J usage is TRBJ1-3; no clear D gene. V lost 3 bases and J 0 bases, leaving 3 bases between the germline ends. The CDR3 has 13 amino acids. The germline CDR1 and CDR2 sequences are MNHEY and SMNVEV (reference sequence). This CDR3 is CASSFSSGNTIYF. CDR3 bases: TGTGCCAGCAGTTTCAGCTCTGGAAACACCATATATTTT.

V gene TRBV15 combines with J gene TRBJ2-5; D unresolved. Trimming took 0 bases from V and 5 from J, leaving 13 bases between them. The CDR3 has 15 amino acids. Germline lookup yields CDR1 LNHNV and CDR2 YYDKDF (reference sequence). CDR3 DNA: TGTGCCACCAGCAGAGATTCCGCGTTGGGGGAGACCCAGTACTTC. This gives the protein CATSRDSALGETQYF.

The chain recombines TRBV9 with TRBJ1-2; D perhaps matches TRBD1 (5 bases). This CDR3 has 13 amino acids. Germline loops: CDR1 SGDLS, CDR2 YYNGEE. V was trimmed by 4 bases and J by 4 bases, leaving 11 bases between them. The CDR3: CASSLQDFYGYTF. CDR3 in DNA: TGTGCCAGCAGCTTACAGGATTTCTATGGCTACACCTTC. Using reference TRBV9 and TRBJ1-2 for the parts outside the CDR3, the full variable domain is DSGVTQTPKHLITATGQRVTLRCSPRSGDLSVYWYQQSLDQGLQFLIQYYNGEERAKGNILERFSAQQFPDLHSELNLSSLELGDSALYFCASSLQDFYGYTFGSGTRLTVV.

This clone was observed a few times. The chain has TRBV9 and TRBJ2-1, with D possibly matching TRBD2 (7 bases). The CDR3 is made up of 17 amino acids. From germline, CDR1 is SGDLS and CDR2 YYNGEE. V shed 3 bases and J shed 9 bases, with 25 bases lying between them. The CDR3 sequence: CASSAQGGGLRNGEQFF. The CDR3 coding sequence is TGTGCCAGCAGCGCCCAAGGGGGGGGACTTAGGAACGGTGAGCAGTTCTTC.

This chain links TRBV18 with TRBJ1-5, with D unclear. The CDR3 has 13 amino acids. V was cut by 5 bases and J by 9 bases, with 14 bases left in between. Germline lookup yields CDR1 KGHSH and CDR2 LQKENI. CDR3: CASSADSDRPQHF. The CDR3 DNA follows: TGTGCCAGCTCAGCCGACTCCGACCGGCCCCAGCATTTT. Using reference TRBV18 and TRBJ1-5 for the parts outside the CDR3, the full variable domain is NAGVMQNPRHLVRRRGQEARLRCSPMKGHSHVYWYRQLPEEGLKFMVYLQKENIIDESGMPKERFSAEFPKEGPSILRIQQVVRGDSAAYFCASSADSDRPQHFGDGTRLSIL.

CDR3 DNA sequence: TGTGCCAGCAGTTTGCCGGCAGGCGGCTACACCTTC. Translating gives CASSLPAGGYTF. The rearrangement uses TRBV12-3 or TRBV12-4 and TRBJ1-2; D is undetermined. CDR3 length: 12 amino acids. Trimming pared 3 bases from V and 8 bases from J, leaving 10 bases between.